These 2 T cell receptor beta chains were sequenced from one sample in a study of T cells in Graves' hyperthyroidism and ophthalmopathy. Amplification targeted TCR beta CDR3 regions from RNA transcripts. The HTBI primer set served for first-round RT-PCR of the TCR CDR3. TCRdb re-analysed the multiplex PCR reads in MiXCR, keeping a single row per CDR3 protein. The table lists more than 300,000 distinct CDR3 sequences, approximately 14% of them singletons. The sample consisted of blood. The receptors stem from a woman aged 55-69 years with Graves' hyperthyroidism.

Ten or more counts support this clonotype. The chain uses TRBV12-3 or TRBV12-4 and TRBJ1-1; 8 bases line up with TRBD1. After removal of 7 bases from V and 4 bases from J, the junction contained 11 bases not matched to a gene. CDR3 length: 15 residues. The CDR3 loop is CASTRGAGGITEAFF. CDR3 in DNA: TGTGCCAGCACCCGAGGGGCAGGGGGCATCACTGAAGCTTTCTTT.

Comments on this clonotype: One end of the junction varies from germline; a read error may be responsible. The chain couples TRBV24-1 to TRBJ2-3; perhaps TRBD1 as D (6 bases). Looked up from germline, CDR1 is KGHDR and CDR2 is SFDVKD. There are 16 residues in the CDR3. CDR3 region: CAASDPGHQSTDTQYF. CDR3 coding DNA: TGTGCCGCCAGTGACCCGGGACACCAAAGCACAGATACGCAGTATTTT.